The 30 T cell receptor beta chains given below trace back to one sample, sequenced in a study of long-term antiretroviral therapy in people with HIV. Version v3.0 of the immunoSEQ assay ran at survey level. TCRdb's copy holds only in-frame clones and misses some; the assay was immunoSEQ multiplex PCR. The sample carries about 11,000 clones, roughly 80% recorded once. The material was unsorted PBMCs, obtained 1.2 years after starting antiretroviral therapy. The origin of the receptors is a man aged 40-49 years with HIV.

The chain joins TRBV5-6 to TRBJ2-1; TRBD1 matches 9 bases. Germline CDR1 reads SGHDT; CDR2 reads YYEEEE. Unmatched junction bases numbered 8, after V lost 6 bases and J lost 4 bases. The length of the CDR3 is 15 residues. CDR3 region: CASKLGQGPYNEQFF. CDR3 in DNA: TGTGCCAGCAAGCTCGGACAGGGGCCTTACAATGAGCAGTTCTTC.

The chain joins TRBV14 to TRBJ2-7; a weak D match, TRBD1 (6 bases). Per germline, CDR1 SGHDN and CDR2 FVKESK. This CDR3 has 14 amino acids. V lost 3 bases and J 6 bases, leaving 15 bases between the germline ends. CDR3 sequence: CASSHQGRVVEQYF. CDR3 DNA: TGTGCCAGCAGCCACCAGGGGCGCGTGGTCGAGCAGTACTTC.

The rearrangement uses TRBV29-1 and TRBJ2-3, with TRBD1 matching over 7 bases. The length of the CDR3 is 14 residues. V shed 6 bases and J 0 bases; nucleotides not matched to a gene: 6. In germline, CDR1 is SQVTM, CDR2 ANQGSEA. In DNA form, the CDR3 reads TGCAGCGTACAACCGGGACAGAGCACAGATACGCAGTATTTT. Amino acid sequence: CSVQPGQSTDTQYF.

This chain links TRBV5-6 with TRBJ2-3, with 16 bases fitting TRBD2. The germline V gene encodes CDR1 SGHDT and CDR2 YYEEEE. The V and J ends lost 2 bases and 5 bases, in that order; junction bases with no gene match: 8. The CDR3 runs 18 residues. CDR3 loop: CASSFLGTSGGALDTQYF. The DNA of the CDR3 is TGTGCCAGCAGCTTTCTCGGGACTAGCGGGGGGGCCTTAGATACGCAGTATTTT.

This clone was seen just once. The chain is built from TRBV9 and TRBJ1-1; D is unclear. The germline V gene has CDR1 SGDLS and CDR2 YYNGEE. V was trimmed by 4 bases and J by 2 bases, leaving 9 bases between them. This CDR3 region has 13 residues. CDR3 nucleotide sequence: TGTGCCAGCAGCCCACAGTTAAACACTGAAGCTTTCTTT. Its protein is CASSPQLNTEAFF.

This sequence joins TRBV11-2 and TRBJ2-7, with TRBD2 identical over 7 bases. There are 15 residues in the CDR3. Germline trimming cut 0 bases from V and 5 bases from J; bases unmatched to any gene: 7. Germline lookup yields CDR1 SGHAT and CDR2 FQNNGV. Written as DNA, the CDR3 is TGTGCCAGCAGCTTAGAGACCGGACTAGTACACGAGCAGTACTTC. Protein sequence: CASSLETGLVHEQYF.

This chain uses TRBV7-2 with TRBJ2-3; the match to TRBD1 covers 9 bases. The V gene's germline CDR1 is SGHTA and CDR2 FQGNSA. This CDR3 is built from 17 residues. Losses at the gene ends were 0 bases for V and 2 bases for J; bases not matched to a gene: 6. CDR3 sequence: CASSLAGGTGSTDTQYF. CDR3 sequence (DNA): TGTGCCAGCAGCTTAGCGGGGGGGACAGGGTCCACAGATACGCAGTATTTT.

The V gene is TRBV18, the J gene TRBJ1-5; unclear D gene. Germline V gene data show CDR1 as KGHSH and CDR2 as LQKENI. The CDR3 spans 13 residues. V was pared by 4 bases and J by 4 bases, with 8 bases between. CDR3 DNA sequence: TGTGCCAGCTCACGTGACCCAAATCAGCCCCAGCATTTT. Its translation is CASSRDPNQPQHF.

The chain joins TRBV5-6 to TRBJ1-1; D may be TRBD1 (5 bases). The V and J ends lost 6 bases and 1 base respectively, with 13 bases between them. Germline CDR1 and CDR2: SGHDT and YYEEEE. The CDR3 runs 14 residues. CDR3 in DNA: TGTGCCAGCATCCAGGGTCGTTCGAACACTGAAGCTTTCTTT. This codes for CASIQGRSNTEAFF.

This sequence joins TRBV28 and TRBJ2-5; D may match TRBD1 or TRBD2 (5 bases each). Trimming left V 1 base short and J 2 bases short, with 11 bases between. Germline loops: CDR1 MDHEN, CDR2 SYDVKM. The CDR3 loop spans 15 amino acids. CDR3 protein: CASSLFQGAQETQYF. The CDR3 DNA reads TGTGCCAGCAGTTTATTCCAGGGAGCTCAAGAGACCCAGTACTTC.

This clone has a handful of counts. The chain carries TRBV30 and TRBJ2-2, with TRBD1 identical over 7 bases. The CDR3 spans 18 residues. Per the germline V gene, CDR1 is GTSNPN and CDR2 is SVGIG (reference sequence). The ends lost 2 bases at V and 0 bases at J; junction bases unmatched: 12. The CDR3 DNA reads as TGTGCCTGGAGTAAAAGGCCGGGACAGACGACGAACACCGGGGAGCTGTTTTTT. Protein sequence: CAWSKRPGQTTNTGELFF.

V is TRBV19 and J is TRBJ1-3; D possibly corresponds to TRBD1 (5 bases). The ends were cut back, 5 bases at V and 0 bases at J, with 11 bases in the middle. Germline V lookup: CDR1 LNHDA, CDR2 SQIVND (reference sequence). The CDR3 is 15 residues long. CDR3 nucleotide sequence: TGTGCCAGTAGTGGCCGGGACGCCTCTGGAAACACCATATATTTT. Translation gives CASSGRDASGNTIYF.

This chain links TRBV5-1 with TRBJ2-1; D call uncertain. CDR1 and CDR2 (germline): SGHRS, YFSETQ. This CDR3 is 11 amino acids long. V was cut by 4 bases and J by 7 bases, with 6 bases left in between. CDR3 loop: CASSIINEQFF. As DNA, the CDR3 is TGCGCCAGCAGCATTATAAATGAGCAGTTCTTC.

This chain links TRBV28 with TRBJ2-7, with TRBD1 as a possible D gene (6 bases). V was pared by 4 bases and J by 3 bases, with 7 bases between. This CDR3 has 12 residues. Germline CDR1 is MDHEN and CDR2 is SYDVKM. CDR3 DNA: TGTGCCAGCAGTTACAGGGACTACGAGCAGTACTTC. Protein sequence: CASSYRDYEQYF. The entire variable domain, with the rest obtained from reference TRBV28 and TRBJ2-7, is as follows: DVKVTQSSRYLVKRTGEKVFLECVQDMDHENMFWYRQDPGLGLRLIYFSYDVKMKEKGDIPEGYSVSREKKERFSLILESASTNQTSMYLCASSYRDYEQYFGPGTRLTVT.

This clone was observed a few times. The chain employs TRBV11-3 and TRBJ2-7; D remains unclear. Trimming removed 1 base from V and 6 bases from J, with 10 bases in between. The CDR3 extends over 13 amino acids. CDR1 and CDR2 (germline): SGHNT, YENEEA. CDR3 loop: CASSLGEISEQYF. The DNA of the CDR3 is TGTGCCAGCAGCTTAGGTGAAATTAGCGAGCAGTACTTC. Using reference TRBV11-3 and TRBJ2-7 for the parts outside the CDR3, the full variable domain is EAGVVQSPRYKIIEKKQPVAFWCNPISGHNTLYWYLQNLGQGPELLIRYENEEAVDDSQLPKDRFSAERLKGVDSTLKIQPAELGDSAVYLCASSLGEISEQYFGPGTRLTVT.

The chain links TRBV14 to TRBJ1-1, with a tentative D call TRBD1 (5 bases). The length of the CDR3 is 13 residues. CDR1 is SGHDN, CDR2 FVKESK, per germline. V shed 7 bases and J shed 4 bases, with 13 bases lying between them. CDR3 sequence (DNA): TGTGCCAGCAATAGACAGTTGGGCACTGAAGCTTTCTTT. This translates into CASNRQLGTEAFF.

The chain has TRBV2 and TRBJ2-3; 8 bases fit TRBD1. The length of the CDR3 is 14 residues. Germline lookup yields CDR1 SNHLY and CDR2 FYNNEI. J gave up 4 bases and V 3 bases, and 3 bases lay outside the gene matches. This CDR3 reads CASSEGQVPDTQYF. In DNA form, the CDR3 reads TGTGCCAGCAGTGAGGGACAGGTGCCAGATACGCAGTATTTT.

This clone came up once. The chain joins TRBV5-4 to TRBJ2-7, with TRBD2 matching over 7 bases. The CDR3 contains 15 residues. Germline V gene sequence: CDR1 SGHNT, CDR2 YYREEE (reference sequence). V gave up 4 bases and J gave up 1 base; unmatched junction bases: 8. Here the CDR3 reads CASSPSGAQSYEQYF. The CDR3 region has the DNA TGTGCCAGCAGCCCAAGCGGGGCCCAGTCCTACGAGCAGTACTTC.

This chain connects TRBV4-2 to TRBJ2-5, with 8 bases that match TRBD1. This CDR3 region has 16 residues. J gave up 7 bases and V 0 bases, and 10 bases lay outside the gene matches. Germline assignment: CDR1 LGHNA and CDR2 YNFKEQ. The CDR3: CASSQDRSQGAGTQYF. The CDR3 coding sequence is TGTGCCAGCAGCCAAGATCGGAGTCAGGGGGCCGGGACCCAGTACTTC.

The gene calls are TRBV13 and TRBJ2-6, with a weak D call TRBD2 (7 bases). This CDR3 has 19 residues. V was clipped by 5 bases and J by 1 base, with 21 bases between them. Germline lookup yields CDR1 PRHDT and CDR2 FYEKMQ (reference sequence). The CDR3 DNA follows: TGTGCCAGCAGCATTTCCGGGGGGCAGGGTAGGTCTGGGGCCAACGTCCTGACTTTC. This codes for CASSISGGQGRSGANVLTF.

The V and J genes are TRBV7-8 and TRBJ1-4; D not certain. The CDR3 totals 14 residues. The V end lost 3 bases, the J end lost 12 bases, and 17 bases lay between the germline ends. CDR1 is SGHVS, CDR2 FQNEAQ, per germline. The CDR3 protein is CASSFQRDGGELFF. As DNA, the CDR3 is TGTGCCAGCAGCTTTCAAAGAGATGGTGGAGAACTGTTTTTT.

This chain links TRBV6-5 with TRBJ1-1; tentatively, D is TRBD1 (5 bases). This CDR3 is 14 amino acids long. Germline CDR1 is MNHEY and CDR2 is SVGAGI. With 7 bases removed from V and 1 base from J, the gap between germline ends came to 13 bases. CDR3 sequence reads: CASTPPGANTEAFF. In DNA form, the CDR3 reads TGTGCCAGCACTCCCCCCGGGGCGAACACTGAAGCTTTCTTT.

The chain uses TRBV4-3 and TRBJ2-2; 10 bases map to TRBD2. CDR1 and CDR2 (germline): LGHNA, YSLEER. The J segment lost 6 bases and the V segment lost 4 bases, leaving 11 bases of the junction unmatched. The CDR3 length is 17 residues. The CDR3 bases are TGCGCCAGCAGCCCCCGGGGGCAGCGGGGGGGCTCCGGGGAGCTGTTTTTT. The encoded protein is CASSPRGQRGGSGELFF.

This chain links TRBV18 with TRBJ2-1; possibly TRBD2 for D (6 bases). The CDR3 spans 14 residues. From germline, CDR1 is KGHSH and CDR2 LQKENI. The germline V and J ends were trimmed by 6 bases and 3 bases, with 12 bases remaining between them. The CDR3 region has the DNA TGTGCCAGCTCGGGAGGATTGGACTACAATGAGCAGTTCTTC. Protein: CASSGGLDYNEQFF.

The chain carries TRBV27 and TRBJ1-2; the match to TRBD1 covers 7 bases. Trimming at V came to 5 bases and at J to 1 base, leaving 13 bases not matched to a gene. Germline V gene lookup returns CDR1 MNHEY and CDR2 SMNVEV (reference sequence). The CDR3 spans 17 residues. CDR3 residues: CASSLRQGEGFNYGYTF. The DNA of the CDR3 is TGTGCCAGCAGTCTAAGACAGGGAGAGGGGTTTAACTATGGCTACACCTTC.

V and J are TRBV5-1 and TRBJ2-7, with TRBD1 as a possible D gene (5 bases). Trimming stripped 2 bases from V and 2 bases from J, with 11 bases between. This CDR3 has 14 amino acids. Germline CDR1 and CDR2: SGHRS and YFSETQ. CDR3 nucleotide sequence: TGCGCCAGCAGCTTAGGGGTTAAAACCTACGAGCAGTACTTC. Amino acid sequence: CASSLGVKTYEQYF.

The chain joins TRBV19 to TRBJ1-1; weak D call: TRBD1 (5 bases). The V and J ends lost 4 bases and 0 bases respectively, with 12 bases between them. The CDR3 sequence is 15 residues long. Germline V lookup: CDR1 LNHDA, CDR2 SQIVND (reference sequence). The CDR3 sequence is CASSSKGRVNTEAFF. CDR3 bases: TGTGCCAGTAGTAGTAAGGGACGGGTGAACACTGAAGCTTTCTTT.

The V gene is TRBV25-1, the J gene TRBJ2-3, with 8 bases lining up with TRBD2. Looked up from germline, CDR1 is MGHDK and CDR2 is SYGVNS. V shed 2 bases and J 2 bases; nucleotides not matched to a gene: 6. CDR3 length: 16 amino acids. CDR3 loop: CASSEVTSDTTDTQYF. DNA for the CDR3: TGTGCCAGCAGTGAAGTGACTAGCGATACCACAGATACGCAGTATTTT.

This clone was picked up a small number of times. The chain recombines TRBV4-1 with TRBJ2-7, with D possibly TRBD1 on 5 matching bases. CDR1 and CDR2 (germline): MGHRA, YSYEKL. V was clipped by 2 bases and J by 1 base, with 12 bases between them. This CDR3 contains 15 residues. The CDR3 DNA sequence: TGCGCCAGCAGCCAACTACTTCAGGGTTCCTACGAGCAGTACTTC. Amino acid sequence: CASSQLLQGSYEQYF.

The chain joins TRBV5-5 to TRBJ2-7, with no clear D. The V and J ends lost 0 bases and 4 bases respectively, with 8 bases between them. The germline V gene encodes CDR1 SGHKS and CDR2 YYEKEE (reference sequence). The CDR3 extends over 13 amino acids. This CDR3 reads CASSLAVGYEQYF. The CDR3 DNA reads as TGTGCCAGCAGCTTGGCCGTGGGGTACGAGCAGTACTTC.